This TCR beta chain was recovered during a study of T cells in Graves' hyperthyroidism and ophthalmopathy (dated by TCRdb to about 2019). The study in broad terms: Peripheral blood was collected at initial diagnosis, before any treatment. The 100 or so discovery patients were randomly split 7:3 into training and test sets. Thyroid tissue and blood T-cell repertoires from six Graves' hyperthyroidism patients were also compared in the study. Following sampling, methimazole starting at 30 mg daily was given to hyperthyroidism patients, and high-dose intravenous methylprednisolone was given to ophthalmopathy patients. Prospective prediction of ophthalmopathy was tested in an independent validation cohort of some 20 hyperthyroidism patients and 17 patients who later progressed to ophthalmopathy. A discovery cohort of fewer than 110 patients, 43 with Graves' ophthalmopathy and approximately 57 with stable Graves' hyperthyroidism, was used to find distinguishing TCR V-J signatures. The paper reports TCR Vbeta CDR3 sequencing of more than 120 peripheral blood samples: approximately 43 ophthalmopathy, some 80 hyperthyroidism and approximately 17 progressor patients. Summary of the overall study and its limitations: In cross-validation, a model built on a 13 V-J signature told ophthalmopathy apart from stable hyperthyroidism with under 90% sensitivity and approximately 84% specificity, and in testing the same model reached 80%/75%. Most expanded thyroid clonotypes (frequency above 0.001) were also detected in blood, a finding suggesting that blood repertoires may reflect thyroid immune responses. No statistical method was used to fix the sample size in advance, and group allocation was not hidden from the investigators. In validation, progression to ophthalmopathy was predicted by the model with around 70% sensitivity and around 75% specificity, a median of roughly six months before onset.

Graves' hyperthyroidism was defined as stable when no progression to ophthalmopathy occurred over 18 months of follow-up. Hyperthyroidism patients were aged 18 to 65 years and newly diagnosed, with disease duration of less than 2 months. Exclusion was applied to patients with uncontrolled infections, other autoimmune diseases, pregnancy or lactation. Diagnoses were established on the basis of clinical symptoms, serum thyroxine and TRAb, thyroid ultrasound, and orbital computed tomography. Ficoll-Paque density gradient centrifugation was used to isolate PBMCs from approximately 10 ml of fresh peripheral blood. Trizol reagent was used to extract total RNA, and RNA quality was then checked on an Agilent 2100 Bioanalyzer. The TCR beta CDR3 regions were amplified from RNA transcripts. The TCR CDR3 was subjected to a first round of RT-PCR using the HTBI primer set and the Qiagen OneStep RT-PCR kit. The libraries were constructed in a second round of multiplex PCR and then size-selected and purified. Paired-end sequencing of the libraries was performed with 100 bp reads on an Illumina HiSeq2000. Regarding the original processing steps: SOAPnuke was used to process the raw data, with reads discarded if the reads contained adapters or uncalled bases, had a mean Phred below 15, or lacked an exact constant-primer or identifier match. COPE v1.2.5 was used to merge high-quality paired reads, and clonotypes were defined as unique nucleotide sequences. Clonotypes were aligned to IMGT TRBV, TRBD and TRBJ reference segments using MiTCR v1.1. The analysis was restricted to V-J combinations with a frequency above 0.0001, which together covered 99% to 99.2% of the repertoires. A TCS score was defined as the ratio of F50 (clonal expansion) to E x V (chaos), with BLOSUM62-based TCRdist applied between CDR3 peptides within each V-J. Welch's t-statistics and random forest reduced 514 V-J features to some 14, which were used in a naive Bayes classifier (R e1071). TCRdb trimmed the raw reads at Q25, called clones with MiXCR and kept productive beta chains. Entries are consolidated by CDR3 protein sequence, retaining the most common genes and DNA. The V and J calls, along with clone size, are taken from TCRdb and not from the paper's own processing. Recorded for this sample are 600,000 to 650,000 distinct CDR3 sequences; around 15% of them occurred a single time. The ten largest clones add up to 3% to 4% of the sample.

V sheds 5 bases and J sheds 6 bases, leaving 14 bases between their ends. The CDR3 spans 13 residues, from the cysteine through the phenylalanine. Solely the CDR3 DNA is kept, with 39 bases framed from the first base. The germline V gene (reference sequence) specifies MNHEY as CDR1 and SMNVEV as CDR2. For this clonotype: There is no known antigen for this receptor. A much more abundant neighbour one base away suggests this may be a read error.

The sample taken for sequencing was blood. The chain is assembled from TRBV27 and TRBJ2-7; too little of a D gene remains to name it. The origin of this receptor is a woman aged 25-40 years with Graves' hyperthyroidism. The bases are TGTGCCAGCAGTCCCGGACCTAGTTCCGAGCAGTACTTC. Its amino acids are CASSPGPSSEQYF.